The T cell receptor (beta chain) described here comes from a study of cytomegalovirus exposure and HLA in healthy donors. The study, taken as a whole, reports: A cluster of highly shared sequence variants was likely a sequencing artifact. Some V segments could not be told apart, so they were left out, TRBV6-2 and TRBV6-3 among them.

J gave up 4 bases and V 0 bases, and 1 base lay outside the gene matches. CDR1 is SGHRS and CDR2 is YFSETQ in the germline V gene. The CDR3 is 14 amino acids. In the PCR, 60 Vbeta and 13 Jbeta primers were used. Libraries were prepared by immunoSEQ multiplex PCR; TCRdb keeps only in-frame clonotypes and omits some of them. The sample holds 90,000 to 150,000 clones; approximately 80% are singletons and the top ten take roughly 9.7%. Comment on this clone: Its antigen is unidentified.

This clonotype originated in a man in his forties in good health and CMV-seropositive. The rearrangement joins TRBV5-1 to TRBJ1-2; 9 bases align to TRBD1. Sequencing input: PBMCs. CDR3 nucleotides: TGCGCCAGCAGCTTGGAGGGACAGGGCTATGGCTACACCTTC. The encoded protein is CASSLEGQGYGYTF.